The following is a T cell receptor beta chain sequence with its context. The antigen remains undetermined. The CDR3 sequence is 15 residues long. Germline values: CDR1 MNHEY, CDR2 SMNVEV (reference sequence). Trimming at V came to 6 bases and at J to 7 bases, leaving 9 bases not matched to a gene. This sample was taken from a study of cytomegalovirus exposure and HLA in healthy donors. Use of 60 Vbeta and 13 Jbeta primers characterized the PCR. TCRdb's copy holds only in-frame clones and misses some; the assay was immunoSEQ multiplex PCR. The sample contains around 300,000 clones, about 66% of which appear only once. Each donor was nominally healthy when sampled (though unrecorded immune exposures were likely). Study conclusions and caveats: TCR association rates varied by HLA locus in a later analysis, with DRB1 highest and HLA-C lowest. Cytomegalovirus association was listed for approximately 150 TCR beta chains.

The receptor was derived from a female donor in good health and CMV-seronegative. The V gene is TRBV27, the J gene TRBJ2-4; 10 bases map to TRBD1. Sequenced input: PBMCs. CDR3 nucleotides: TGTGCCAGCAGCCTGACAGGGGGCTGGGGGAACATTCAGTACTTC. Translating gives CASSLTGGWGNIQYF.